Presented here are 18 T cell receptor beta chains from one specimen sequenced in a study of blood T cell repertoires in COVID-19. Assay: immunoSEQ multiplex PCR; the TCRdb copy retains only in-frame clones and omits some. This table has roughly 67,000 clones, 75% to 85% appearing once. Sequencing was performed on peripheral blood. These receptors all come from a woman aged 55-69 years with acute or convalescent COVID-19.

This chain uses TRBV3-1 (or the pseudogene TRBV3-2) with TRBJ1-3; the match to TRBD1 covers 7 bases. CDR1 and CDR2 (germline): LGHDT, YNNKEL (reference sequence). This CDR3 spans 15 amino acids. V trimming: 4 bases; J trimming: 7 bases; junction bases outside the gene matches: 10. The CDR3 region has the DNA TGTGCCAGCAGCCGCACAGGGGCGTTGGGGAACACCATATATTTT. This translates into CASSRTGALGNTIYF.

V and J are TRBV2 and TRBJ1-6; a weak D match, TRBD1 (6 bases). V lost 7 bases, J lost 14 bases, and 30 bases lay in between. The CDR3 runs to 17 residues. Germline lookup yields CDR1 SNHLY and CDR2 FYNNEI. The chain's CDR3 is CASTLTLDRFSGGTLHF. CDR3 in DNA: TGTGCCAGCACCCTTACCCTGGACAGATTCAGTGGTGGGACCCTCCACTTT.

The rearrangement links TRBV18 to TRBJ1-2, with 12 bases aligning to TRBD1. Germline CDR1 and CDR2: KGHSH and LQKENI. The CDR3 sequence is 15 residues long. Trimming took 0 bases from V and 6 from J; bases not matched to a gene: 2. The CDR3 region has the DNA TGTGCCAGCTCACCACCGGGGACAGGGGGCCATGGCTACACCTTC. This translates into CASSPPGTGGHGYTF.

The chain joins TRBV9 to TRBJ1-4, with TRBD1 identical over 11 bases. This CDR3 has 15 amino acids. Germline CDR1 and CDR2: SGDLS and YYNGEE. After removal of 3 bases from V and 6 bases from J, the junction contained 4 bases not matched to a gene. As DNA, the CDR3 is TGTGCCAGCAGCGCCCGGACAGGGGGCTATGAAAAACTGTTTTTT. Protein product: CASSARTGGYEKLFF. The whole variable domain, remainder taken from reference TRBV9 and TRBJ1-4, is DSGVTQTPKHLITATGQRVTLRCSPRSGDLSVYWYQQSLDQGLQFLIQYYNGEERAKGNILERFSAQQFPDLHSELNLSSLELGDSALYFCASSARTGGYEKLFFGSGTQLSVL.

The CDR3 spells CASSSTRGTTDTQYF. As DNA, the CDR3 is TGTGCCAGCAGCTCCACAAGGGGAACCACAGATACGCAGTATTTT. The V call is TRBV7-9, the J call TRBJ2-3, with D perhaps matching TRBD1 (5 bases). Germline CDR1 reads SEHNR; CDR2 reads FQNEAQ (reference sequence). The CDR3 sequence is 15 residues long. With 4 bases removed from V and 2 bases from J, the gap between germline ends came to 13 bases.

The J gene is TRBJ1-6, the V gene TRBV10-2; no firm D call. V lost 6 bases and J 0 bases, leaving 3 bases between the germline ends. The CDR3 length is 13 residues. CDR1 is WSHSY, CDR2 SAAADI, per germline. In DNA, the CDR3 is TGCGCCAGCAGGAGCTCCTATAATTCACCCCTCCACTTT. It is translated as CASRSSYNSPLHF.

Concerning this clone itself: The junction shows a germline mismatch at one end, possibly a read error. The rearrangement links TRBV27 to TRBJ2-1; 14 bases are shared with TRBD2. From germline, CDR1 is MNHEY and CDR2 SMNVEV (reference sequence). The CDR3 extends over 17 amino acids. The CDR3 region is CASSSIWTSGGSLIWIF. The CDR3 DNA reads as TGTGCCAGCAGTTCCATCTGGACTAGCGGGGGGTCCCTAATCTGGATCTTC.

This chain links TRBV15 with TRBJ2-7, with a tentative D call TRBD1 (6 bases). CDR1 LNHNV and CDR2 YYDKDF come from the germline V gene (reference sequence). V was clipped by 0 bases and J by 3 bases, with 12 bases between them. The length of the CDR3 is 15 residues. The CDR3 here is CATSRDRGTGYEQYF. In nucleotides, the CDR3 is TGTGCCACCAGCAGAGATAGGGGGACGGGCTACGAGCAGTACTTC.

The genes are TRBV5-1 and TRBJ1-4; TRBD1 might be the D (6 bases). The CDR3 has 16 residues. The germline V and J ends were trimmed by 0 bases and 10 bases, with 19 bases remaining between them. CDR1 SGHRS and CDR2 YFSETQ come from the germline V gene. The CDR3 nucleotides read TGCGCCAGCAGCTTGGCCTCCTATAACAGGGCTGGAAAACTGTTTTTT. This codes for CASSLASYNRAGKLFF. Full variable domain (rest looked up from reference TRBV5-1 and TRBJ1-4): KAGVTQTPRYLIKTRGQQVTLSCSPISGHRSVSWYQQTPGQGLQFLFEYFSETQRNKGNFPGRFSGRQFSNSRSEMNVSTLELGDSALYLCASSLASYNRAGKLFFGSGTQLSVL.

CDR3 amino acids: CASSPQQGEGYTF. Written as DNA, the CDR3 is TGTGCCAGTAGTCCTCAACAGGGAGAGGGCTACACCTTC. The chain combines TRBV19 with TRBJ1-2; TRBD1 might be the D (6 bases). V lost 5 bases and J 8 bases, leaving 15 bases between the germline ends. This CDR3 contains 13 residues. Per germline, CDR1 LNHDA and CDR2 SQIVND (reference sequence).

The table lists this clone with a count of one. The chain combines TRBV19 with TRBJ1-5, with 7 nucleotides matching TRBD1. The junction had 20 bases not matched to a gene; V was cut back by 5 bases and J by 1 base. The V gene's germline CDR1 is LNHDA and CDR2 SQIVND (reference sequence). The CDR3 is 20 amino acids. The CDR3 coding sequence is TGTGCCAGTAGTCTTAGGACAGGAGGGATTATAGGCCTAAGCAATCAGCCCCAGCATTTT. This sequence encodes CASSLRTGGIIGLSNQPQHF.

The chain carries TRBV5-1 and TRBJ2-3; 12 positions match TRBD2. The CDR3 consists of 19 residues. The germline V gene encodes CDR1 SGHRS and CDR2 YFSETQ. Trimming took 0 bases from V and 1 from J; bases not matched to a gene: 9. CDR3 sequence reads: CASSLALAGGPGGTDTQYF. CDR3 nucleotides: TGCGCCAGCAGCTTGGCGCTAGCGGGGGGGCCTGGGGGCACAGATACGCAGTATTTT.

The rearrangement uses TRBV21-1 and TRBJ2-7; TRBD2, as called in the table, went unchecked against the DNA. TRBV21-1 is an annotated pseudogene. The length of the CDR3 is 13 residues. The CDR3 loop is CASSRDRVHEQYF. CDR3 coding DNA: TGTGCCAGCAGCAGAGACCGGGTGCACGAGCAGTACTTC.

This clone was detected only a few times. The chain is built from TRBV9 and TRBJ2-2; D is undetermined. The CDR3 length is 15 residues. The V and J ends lost 0 bases and 6 bases respectively, with 12 bases between them. Germline CDR1 reads SGDLS; CDR2 reads YYNGEE. The CDR3 region is CASSVVGRLAGELFF. The DNA of the CDR3 is TGTGCCAGCAGCGTAGTTGGCAGGCTCGCCGGGGAGCTGTTTTTT. Looking up the rest from reference TRBV9 and TRBJ2-2 gives the full variable domain: DSGVTQTPKHLITATGQRVTLRCSPRSGDLSVYWYQQSLDQGLQFLIQYYNGEERAKGNILERFSAQQFPDLHSELNLSSLELGDSALYFCASSVVGRLAGELFFGEGSRLTVL.

The chain employs TRBV19 and TRBJ1-2; D is possibly TRBD1 (6 bases). The CDR3 has 11 residues. The V gene's germline CDR1 is LNHDA and CDR2 SQIVND (reference sequence). Deletions cut 9 bases from V and 4 bases from J, with 9 bases between. The CDR3 sequence: CASGDTYGYTF. Here the CDR3 DNA reads TGTGCCAGCGGGGACACCTATGGCTACACCTTC.

The CDR3 region has the DNA TGTGCCGGTACAGGGGCCCCTCTAAATTCACCCCTCCACTTT. Its protein product is CAGTGAPLNSPLHF. The V call is TRBV30, the J call TRBJ1-6, with TRBD1 matching 7 bases. J was trimmed by 7 bases and V by 8 bases; bases with no gene match: 11. The CDR3 consists of 14 residues. From germline, CDR1 is GTSNPN and CDR2 SVGIG (reference sequence). The complete variable domain, with remaining parts taken from reference TRBV30 and TRBJ1-6, reads SQTIHQWPATLVQPVGSPLSLECTVEGTSNPNLYWYRQAAGRGLQLLFYSVGIGQISSEVPQNLSASRPQDRQFILSSKKLLLSDSGFYLCAGTGAPLNSPLHFGNGTRLTVT.

This chain joins TRBV7-8 and TRBJ1-2; the D is unclear. V was trimmed by 1 base and J by 4 bases, leaving 10 bases between them. CDR3 length: 14 residues. Germline values: CDR1 SGHVS, CDR2 FQNEAQ. The CDR3 loop reads CASSLEAAFYGYTF. For the CDR3, the DNA is TGTGCCAGCAGCTTAGAGGCGGCCTTCTATGGCTACACCTTC.

This chain joins TRBV24-1 and TRBJ2-7, with 10 bases fitting TRBD1. Trimming took 4 bases from V and 2 from J; bases not matched to a gene: 4. This CDR3 is 15 amino acids long. The germline CDR1 and CDR2 sequences are KGHDR and SFDVKD. The CDR3 DNA follows: TGTGCCACCAGTGACCCTGGACAGGGGGCCTACGAGCAGTACTTC. Its protein is CATSDPGQGAYEQYF.